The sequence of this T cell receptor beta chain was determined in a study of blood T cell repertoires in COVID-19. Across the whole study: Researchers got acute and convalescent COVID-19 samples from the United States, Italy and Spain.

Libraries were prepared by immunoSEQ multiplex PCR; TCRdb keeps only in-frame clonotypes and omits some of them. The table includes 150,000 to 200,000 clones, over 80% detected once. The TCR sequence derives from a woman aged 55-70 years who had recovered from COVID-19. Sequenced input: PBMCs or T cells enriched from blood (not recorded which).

The CDR3 region has the DNA TGTGCCAGCAGTGACGGAAACAGTCGCAATCAGCCCCAGCATTTT. This encodes CASSDGNSRNQPQHF. The V call is TRBV6-1, the J call TRBJ1-5, with D uncertain. The V gene lost 3 bases and the J gene lost 2 bases, with 11 bases spanning the gap. In germline, CDR1 is MNHNS, CDR2 SASEGT. This CDR3 has 15 amino acids.